The entry below describes one T cell receptor (beta chain). Its antigen is as yet unknown. Germline CDR1 KGHSH, CDR2 LQKENI. The CDR3 consists of 14 residues. V was shortened by 3 bases and J by 3 bases, with 11 bases between the two germline ends. These data come from a study of shared clonotypes between healthy human individuals. Overall study: With ages of 18 to 49, the donors were two women and a few men.

Assay: immunoSEQ multiplex PCR; the TCRdb copy retains only in-frame clones and omits some. The data hold some 2,000,000 clones, with approximately 95% observed a single time. Study-level results: Non-shared clonotypes displayed generation probabilities falling below those of clonotypes present in all four donors. Owing to a small donor count, the genetic and exposure-history diversity represented was limited.

This sequence was found in a man between 18 and 29 years old in good health. The chain links TRBV18 to TRBJ1-2; D call uncertain. Sequenced sample: naive CD4+ T cells sorted from blood. Documented subset: CD45RA+ positively selected. The CDR3 loop reads CASSPWVVDYGYTF. DNA of the CDR3: TGTGCCAGCTCACCTTGGGTCGTGGACTATGGCTACACCTTC.